A selection of T cell receptor beta chains follows, all from one sample in a study of blood T cell repertoires in COVID-19. The table came from immunoSEQ multiplex PCR; TCRdb's copy has only in-frame clones and leaves some out. The sample holds tens of thousands of clones, 90% seen once. The sequenced sample was peripheral blood. These TCRs come from a man aged 55 to 70 with acute or convalescent COVID-19. CDR3s include the opening cysteine and the closing phenylalanine or tryptophan. A D gene is named only where the DNA matches it firmly. Clone size appears in some rows only: once, few, many, or a class for an expanded clone.

v_gene: TRBV11-2
abundance: -
j_gene: TRBJ2-1
d_gene: TRBD2
CDR3aa: CASSLGAVLSGGAFF
CDR3nt: TGTGCCAGCAGCTTAGGGGCTGTATTGAGCGGGGGGGCGTTCTTC

v_gene: TRBV5-1
abundance: once
j_gene: TRBJ1-2
d_gene: TRBD1
CDR3aa: CASSFTRGYGYTF
CDR3nt: TGCGCCAGCAGCTTCACCAGGGGGTATGGCTACACCTTC

v_gene: TRBV2
abundance: -
j_gene: TRBJ1-1
d_gene: TRBD1
CDR3aa: CASSRANDRGNTEAFF
CDR3nt: TGTGCCAGCTCCCGCGCGAACGACAGGGGAAACACTGAAGCTTTCTTT

v_gene: TRBV7-6
abundance: -
j_gene: TRBJ1-6
d_gene: TRBD1
CDR3aa: CASSLEGQGNSYNSPLHF
CDR3nt: TGTGCCAGCAGCTTAGAGGGACAGGGTAACTCCTATAATTCACCCCTCCACTTT

v_gene: TRBV5-1
abundance: once
j_gene: TRBJ1-3
d_gene: TRBD1
CDR3aa: CASSTGVENTIYF
CDR3nt: TGCGCCAGCAGCACAGGGGTCGAAAACACCATATATTTT

v_gene: TRBV5-4
abundance: -
j_gene: TRBJ2-3
d_gene: TRBD2
CDR3aa: CASSGLAGGRTDTQYF
CDR3nt: TGTGCCAGCAGCGGACTAGCGGGGGGACGCACAGATACGCAGTATTTT

v_gene: TRBV7-9
abundance: -
j_gene: TRBJ1-2
d_gene: -
CDR3aa: CASTSGIPYGYTF
CDR3nt: TGTGCCAGCACTTCAGGGATTCCCTATGGCTACACCTTC

v_gene: TRBV18
abundance: few
j_gene: TRBJ1-3
d_gene: -
CDR3aa: CASSPQGAGNTIYF
CDR3nt: TGTGCCAGCTCACCACAGGGGGCTGGAAACACCATATATTTT

v_gene: TRBV11-1
abundance: once
j_gene: TRBJ1-1
d_gene: -
CDR3aa: CASSLSGGTEAFF
CDR3nt: TGTGCCAGCAGCTTGTCTGGGGGGACTGAAGCTTTCTTT

v_gene: TRBV5-1
abundance: -
j_gene: TRBJ2-4
d_gene: -
CDR3aa: CASSQSGGNIQYF
CDR3nt: TGCGCCAGCAGCCAATCAGGTGGTAACATTCAGTACTTC

v_gene: TRBV15
abundance: -
j_gene: TRBJ2-7
d_gene: -
CDR3aa: CATSRDGGGYEQYF
CDR3nt: TGTGCCACCAGCAGAGACGGGGGAGGTTACGAGCAGTACTTC

v_gene: TRBV6-5
abundance: -
j_gene: TRBJ1-4
d_gene: -
CDR3aa: CASRRTAINEKLFF
CDR3nt: TGTGCCAGCCGCCGGACAGCAATCAATGAAAAACTGTTTTTT

v_gene: TRBV19
abundance: once
j_gene: TRBJ1-2
d_gene: TRBD1
CDR3aa: CASSIPGTVYGYTF
CDR3nt: TGTGCCAGTAGTATACCGGGGACAGTATATGGCTACACCTTC

v_gene: TRBV5-1
abundance: few
j_gene: TRBJ1-3
d_gene: -
CDR3aa: CASSIGGSGNTIYF
CDR3nt: TGCGCCAGCAGCATAGGGGGCTCTGGAAACACCATATATTTT

v_gene: TRBV30
abundance: -
j_gene: TRBJ2-7
d_gene: TRBD2
CDR3aa: CAWSRGDSYEQYF
CDR3nt: TGTGCCTGGAGTCGGGGGGACTCCTACGAGCAGTACTTC

v_gene: TRBV18
abundance: -
j_gene: TRBJ2-6
d_gene: -
CDR3aa: CASSSDSLVLTF
CDR3nt: TGTGCCAGCTCGTCAGACAGTCTCGTCCTGACTTTC

v_gene: TRBV6-6
abundance: -
j_gene: TRBJ1-1
d_gene: -
CDR3aa: CASSFKTVRNTEAFF
CDR3nt: TGTGCCAGCAGTTTTAAGACAGTGAGGAACACTGAAGCTTTCTTT

v_gene: TRBV5-6
abundance: few
j_gene: TRBJ2-3
d_gene: TRBD2
CDR3aa: CASSPTSGGVRTDTQYF
CDR3nt: TGTGCCAGCAGCCCGACTAGCGGGGGGGTAAGAACAGATACGCAGTATTTT

v_gene: TRBV2
abundance: -
j_gene: TRBJ2-1
d_gene: -
CDR3aa: CASTGGLSYNEQFF
CDR3nt: TGTGCCAGCACGGGCGGGTTGAGCTACAATGAGCAGTTCTTC

v_gene: TRBV11-2
abundance: -
j_gene: TRBJ2-1
d_gene: TRBD2
CDR3aa: CASSLGVGSGVLKQFF
CDR3nt: TGTGCCAGCAGCTTAGGAGTGGGTAGCGGGGTCCTGAAGCAGTTCTTC

v_gene: TRBV10-3
abundance: -
j_gene: TRBJ1-4
d_gene: -
CDR3aa: CAISESSSKGPGEKLFF
CDR3nt: TGTGCCATCAGTGAGTCGAGTAGTAAGGGGCCGGGTGAAAAACTGTTTTTT

v_gene: TRBV6-6
abundance: -
j_gene: TRBJ1-5
d_gene: TRBD1
CDR3aa: CASSSPQGMSNQPQHF
CDR3nt: TGTGCCAGCAGTTCACCACAGGGGATGAGCAATCAGCCCCAGCATTTT

v_gene: TRBV5-1
abundance: once
j_gene: TRBJ2-2
d_gene: -
CDR3aa: CASSDTIPSSWNTGELFF
CDR3nt: TGCGCCAGCAGCGATACAATACCCTCGTCCTGGAACACCGGGGAGCTGTTTTTT

v_gene: TRBV6-1
abundance: -
j_gene: TRBJ1-4
d_gene: -
CDR3aa: CASSGAPPGDATNEKLFF
CDR3nt: TGTGCCAGCAGTGGGGCCCCCCCAGGGGATGCAACTAATGAAAAACTGTTTTTT

v_gene: TRBV18
abundance: -
j_gene: TRBJ1-6
d_gene: -
CDR3aa: CASSPLTGDNSPLHF
CDR3nt: TGTGCCAGCTCACCATTGACAGGCGATAATTCACCCCTCCACTTT

v_gene: TRBV18
abundance: -
j_gene: TRBJ1-1
d_gene: -
CDR3aa: CASSPDTQALGARKAFF
CDR3nt: TGTGCCAGCTCACCGGACACGCAGGCTTTAGGGGCACGGAAAGCTTTCTTT

v_gene: TRBV3-1/TRBV3-2
abundance: -
j_gene: TRBJ1-1
d_gene: TRBD1
CDR3aa: CASSVLGQGAFF
CDR3nt: TGTGCCAGCAGCGTGTTGGGACAGGGAGCTTTCTTT

v_gene: TRBV6-5
abundance: -
j_gene: TRBJ1-6
d_gene: -
CDR3aa: CATTTDYYNSPLHF
CDR3nt: TGTGCCACCACGACAGATTACTATAATTCACCCCTCCACTTT

v_gene: TRBV27
abundance: -
j_gene: TRBJ1-1
d_gene: -
CDR3aa: CASSARGSIAEAFF
CDR3nt: TGTGCCAGCAGTGCGCGGGGCAGTATCGCTGAAGCTTTCTTT

v_gene: TRBV19
abundance: -
j_gene: TRBJ1-5
d_gene: -
CDR3aa: CASTVSGTNQPQHF
CDR3nt: TGTGCCAGTACAGTCTCAGGTACCAATCAGCCCCAGCATTTT

v_gene: TRBV5-5
abundance: -
j_gene: TRBJ1-2
d_gene: TRBD1
CDR3aa: CASSSGQGNYGYTF
CDR3nt: TGTGCCAGCAGCTCGGGACAGGGCAACTATGGCTACACCTTC

v_gene: TRBV7-3
abundance: -
j_gene: TRBJ2-7
d_gene: -
CDR3aa: CASSPGHSSDEQYF
CDR3nt: TGTGCCAGCAGCCCCGGACACTCTTCGGACGAGCAGTACTTC

v_gene: TRBV14
abundance: -
j_gene: TRBJ2-5
d_gene: -
CDR3aa: CASSQGDMVWETQYF
CDR3nt: TGTGCCAGCAGCCAAGGAGACATGGTCTGGGAGACCCAGTACTTC

v_gene: TRBV3-1/TRBV3-2
abundance: -
j_gene: TRBJ2-7
d_gene: -
CDR3aa: CASSQDGEKYF
CDR3nt: TGTGCCAGCAGCCAAGACGGGGAAAAGTACTTC

v_gene: TRBV6-2/TRBV6-3
abundance: -
j_gene: TRBJ2-7
d_gene: TRBD2
CDR3aa: CASSYSGLAGGRDYEQYF
CDR3nt: TGTGCCAGCAGTTACTCGGGACTAGCGGGGGGTCGGGACTACGAGCAGTACTTC